One and the same sample provided the 23 T cell receptor beta chains below, sequenced in a study of blood T cell repertoires in COVID-19. TCRdb keeps only in-frame clones here, not all; method: immunoSEQ multiplex PCR. The sample consists of roughly 150,000 clones, about 88% of them appearing once. Sequencing input: peripheral blood. These receptors came from a human donor in a cohort sampled during active COVID-19.

The rearrangement links TRBV4-1 to TRBJ2-3, with 12 bases fitting TRBD2. Trimming removed 5 bases from V and 2 bases from J; junction bases left unmatched: 5. The length of the CDR3 is 16 residues. The germline V gene encodes CDR1 MGHRA and CDR2 YSYEKL. The CDR3 coding sequence is TGCGCCAGCAGCTCGAGACTAGCGGGGGCCACAGATACGCAGTATTTT. Translation: CASSSRLAGATDTQYF.

This clone appeared once. The chain joins TRBV11-2 to TRBJ1-6; tentatively, D is TRBD1 (5 bases). V was clipped by 5 bases and J by 7 bases, with 9 bases between them. CDR1 and CDR2 from the germline V gene are SGHAT and FQNNGV. The CDR3 is 13 amino acids. This CDR3 is CASSLDRNSPLHF. The DNA of the CDR3 is TGTGCCAGCAGCCTCGACAGAAATTCACCCCTCCACTTT.

This chain links TRBV6-5 with TRBJ1-1; a weak D match, TRBD1 (5 bases). Germline-derived CDR1 and CDR2 are MNHEY and SVGAGI. This CDR3 region has 13 residues. The germline V and J ends were trimmed by 5 bases and 6 bases, with 13 bases remaining between them. The CDR3 here is CASSPGGGSEAFF. The CDR3 bases are TGTGCCAGCAGTCCCGGGGGAGGCTCTGAAGCTTTCTTT.

The J gene is TRBJ1-5, the V gene TRBV28, with TRBD1 matching 7 bases. The CDR3 has 15 amino acids. Trimming at V came to 2 bases and at J to 5 bases, leaving 6 bases not matched to a gene. In germline, CDR1 is MDHEN, CDR2 SYDVKM. Written as DNA, the CDR3 is TGTGCCAGCAGTTTAGGGACAGCTTTCCATCAGCCCCAGCATTTT. It translates to CASSLGTAFHQPQHF.

The V and J genes are TRBV19 and TRBJ2-7; 8 bases agree with TRBD1. CDR1 is LNHDA, CDR2 SQIVND, per germline (reference sequence). This CDR3 comprises 16 residues. The trim removed 1 base at V and 5 bases at J, leaving 10 bases unmatched. CDR3 protein: CASSIVSRTGSNEQYF. The CDR3 DNA is TGTGCCAGTAGTATAGTATCCAGGACAGGGAGCAACGAGCAGTACTTC. Full variable domain (outside the CDR3, taken from reference TRBV19 and TRBJ2-7): DGGITQSPKYLFRKEGQNVTLSCEQNLNHDAMYWYRQDPGQGLRLIYYSQIVNDFQKGDIAEGYSVSREKKESFPLTVTSAQKNPTAFYLCASSIVSRTGSNEQYFGPGTRLTVT.

V usage is TRBV27 and J usage is TRBJ2-3; 10 bases align to TRBD2. J gave up 3 bases and V 4 bases, and 16 bases lay outside the gene matches. CDR1 is MNHEY and CDR2 is SMNVEV in the germline V gene (reference sequence). The CDR3 has 19 amino acids. The DNA of the CDR3 is TGTGCCAGCAGTTCCATGAACCCCTCTCTAGCGGGAGTGACAGATACGCAGTATTTT. Translated, it gives CASSSMNPSLAGVTDTQYF.

The chain recombines TRBV2 with TRBJ2-5, with D possibly being TRBD1 (6 bases). Trimming removed 1 base at V and 3 bases at J, with 12 bases between. Germline-derived CDR1 and CDR2 are SNHLY and FYNNEI. The length of the CDR3 is 15 residues. The CDR3 nucleotides are TGTGCCAGCAGTGAAGGGGGCAGGGGCAAAGAGACCCAGTACTTC. It specifies CASSEGGRGKETQYF.

This clone was found once. The CDR3 DNA reads TGTGCCAGCAGTTCTCCGGGGACCTACGAGCAGTACTTC. Protein: CASSSPGTYEQYF. The gene calls are TRBV6-2 or TRBV6-3 and TRBJ2-7, with D perhaps matching TRBD2 (5 bases). The CDR3 runs to 13 residues. Between the trimmed V and J ends, which lost 4 bases and 2 bases, there was a span of 9 bases. The V gene's germline CDR1 is MNHEY and CDR2 SVGEGT.

The chain has TRBV6-5 and TRBJ2-1; the D gene is possibly TRBD2 (6 bases). The CDR3 loop spans 14 amino acids. The germline V and J ends were trimmed by 4 bases and 5 bases, with 12 bases remaining between them. Germline values: CDR1 MNHEY, CDR2 SVGAGI. The CDR3 DNA reads TGTGCCAGCAGTTTCGGGGGTCCCCACAATGAGCAGTTCTTC. It translates to CASSFGGPHNEQFF.

This chain links TRBV2 with TRBJ2-7, with D perhaps matching TRBD1 (6 bases). V was trimmed by 6 bases and J by 2 bases, leaving 11 bases between them. The CDR3 is 13 residues long. Germline CDR1 and CDR2: SNHLY and FYNNEI. DNA of the CDR3: TGTGCCAGCAGAAAGGACAGTACCTACGAGCAGTACTTC. Translating gives CASRKDSTYEQYF. Complete variable domain (other parts from reference TRBV2 and TRBJ2-7): EPEVTQTPSHQVTQMGQEVILRCVPISNHLYFYWYRQILGQKVEFLVSFYNNEISEKSEIFDDQFSVERPDGSNFTLKIRSTKLEDSAMYFCASRKDSTYEQYFGPGTRLTVT.

The rearrangement links TRBV5-1 to TRBJ1-6, with D perhaps TRBD1 (6 bases). This CDR3 spans 15 amino acids. Trimming cost V 2 bases and J 7 bases, with 13 bases left between them. Per germline, CDR1 SGHRS and CDR2 YFSETQ. CDR3 nucleotides: TGCGCCAGCAGCTTCTCCAGGGGACTAAATTCACCCCTCCACTTT. This codes for CASSFSRGLNSPLHF.

V usage is TRBV5-1 and J usage is TRBJ1-1; no firm D call. Between the trimmed V and J ends, which lost 1 base and 4 bases, there was a span of 17 bases. The CDR3 spans 16 residues. Germline V lookup: CDR1 SGHRS, CDR2 YFSETQ. In nucleotides, the CDR3 is TGCGCCAGCAGCTTGAGAGGGCGAGGAGAGAGCACTGAAGCTTTCTTT. Translation: CASSLRGRGESTEAFF.

This clone was seen just once. V is TRBV13 and J is TRBJ1-2; 9 nucleotides align to TRBD1. The CDR3 sequence is 17 residues long. Germline-derived CDR1 and CDR2 are PRHDT and FYEKMQ (reference sequence). The V gene end was trimmed by 5 bases and the J gene end by 0 bases; junction bases not matched to a gene: 10. This CDR3 is CASSLGDRGRANYGYTF. The DNA for the CDR3 is TGTGCCAGCAGCCTTGGTGACAGGGGGAGAGCTAACTATGGCTACACCTTC.

The V call is TRBV4-1, the J call TRBJ1-1, with unresolved D. Trimming took 4 bases from V and 3 from J, leaving 15 bases between them. CDR3 size: 15 residues. Germline V gene sequence: CDR1 MGHRA, CDR2 YSYEKL. CDR3 loop: CASSLGREEYTEAFF. For the CDR3, the DNA is TGCGCCAGCAGCCTTGGACGGGAAGAGTACACTGAAGCTTTCTTT.

The J gene is TRBJ2-7, the V gene TRBV7-2; TRBD1 aligns across 12 bases. J gave up 10 bases and V 5 bases, and 9 bases lay outside the gene matches. In germline, CDR1 is SGHTA, CDR2 FQGNSA. This CDR3 has 14 amino acids. The CDR3 loop is CASSPGQGAYNQYF. DNA of the CDR3: TGTGCCAGCAGCCCGGGACAGGGGGCGTACAACCAGTACTTC.

The rearrangement joins TRBV7-8 to TRBJ1-1, with D uncertain. Germline lookup yields CDR1 SGHVS and CDR2 FQNEAQ. The CDR3 totals 14 residues. V was cut by 5 bases and J by 2 bases, with 12 bases left in between. CDR3 in amino acids: CASSPREGNTEAFF. In DNA, the CDR3 is TGTGCCAGCAGCCCCCGGGAGGGAAACACTGAAGCTTTCTTT.

The genes are TRBV27 and TRBJ2-2; D unclear. The V end was cut by 3 bases, the J end by 3 bases, with 2 bases between. The CDR3 covers 12 residues. From germline, CDR1 is MNHEY and CDR2 SMNVEV (reference sequence). This CDR3 is CASSFDTGELFF. For the CDR3, the DNA is TGTGCCAGCAGTTTCGACACCGGGGAGCTGTTTTTT.

This clone showed up just once. This chain connects TRBV18 to TRBJ1-1; the D gene is possibly TRBD1 (6 bases). This CDR3 is built from 15 residues. Trimming took off 3 bases at V and 5 bases at J, with 16 bases between the two ends. Germline V gene data show CDR1 as KGHSH and CDR2 as LQKENI. CDR3 sequence: CASSPRDGQGTEAFF. For the CDR3, the DNA is TGTGCCAGCTCACCCCGGGACGGCCAGGGGACTGAAGCTTTCTTT.

This clone has only one observation. This sequence joins TRBV7-9 and TRBJ1-3, with a possible D match to TRBD1 (5 bases). V lost 10 bases and J 0 bases, leaving 19 bases between the germline ends. This CDR3 region has 16 residues. Per the germline V gene, CDR1 is SEHNR and CDR2 is FQNEAQ (reference sequence). Here the CDR3 reads CATDPVTVNSGNTIYF. CDR3 nucleotides: TGTGCCACCGATCCCGTGACAGTAAACTCTGGAAACACCATATATTTT.

The chain has TRBV10-3 and TRBJ1-2; TRBD1 matches at 8 bases. This CDR3 has 16 amino acids. CDR1 is ENHRY and CDR2 is SYGVKD in the germline V gene. Trimming removed 8 bases from V and 6 bases from J; junction bases left unmatched: 17. CDR3 protein: CAIRRTGRLGGDGYTF. The CDR3 nucleotides read TGTGCCATCCGTCGGACAGGGCGCCTGGGGGGCGATGGCTACACCTTC.

Only one count was recorded for this clone. This chain uses TRBV28 with TRBJ2-1; the match to TRBD1 covers 9 bases. The J segment lost 9 bases and the V segment lost 3 bases, leaving 12 bases of the junction unmatched. CDR3 length: 16 residues. In germline, CDR1 is MDHEN, CDR2 SYDVKM. DNA of the CDR3: TGTGCCAGCAGTTTCCTCGGACAGGGGACCCATCCTGAGCAGTTCTTC. Its protein is CASSFLGQGTHPEQFF. The full variable domain, in which reference TRBV28 and TRBJ2-1 provide the parts outside the CDR3, is DVKVTQSSRYLVKRTGEKVFLECVQDMDHENMFWYRQDPGLGLRLIYFSYDVKMKEKGDIPEGYSVSREKKERFSLILESASTNQTSMYLCASSFLGQGTHPEQFFGPGTRLTVL.

The chain carries TRBV4-1 and TRBJ2-2; D is perhaps TRBD1 (5 bases). Germline V gene lookup returns CDR1 MGHRA and CDR2 YSYEKL. V was trimmed by 6 bases and J by 2 bases, leaving 10 bases between them. There are 14 residues in the CDR3. The CDR3 DNA sequence: TGCGCCAGCAGGCACGGACAAAACACCGGGGAGCTGTTTTTT. This translates into CASRHGQNTGELFF.

This clone was detected only once. The V call is TRBV19, the J call TRBJ2-2; possibly TRBD2 for D (5 bases). The CDR3 has 13 amino acids. CDR1 LNHDA and CDR2 SQIVND come from the germline V gene (reference sequence). Trimming left V 6 bases short and J 0 bases short, with 5 bases between. The CDR3 sequence: CASSGTNTGELFF. CDR3 sequence (DNA): TGTGCCAGTAGCGGGACGAACACCGGGGAGCTGTTTTTT.